This T cell receptor (beta chain) emerged from a study of identical twins. Whole-study results and caveats: Reduced insertions were recorded for abundant cord blood beta clonotypes, with no such pattern in memory repertoires. Possibly, invariant MAIT and iNKT cells partly confounded zero-insertion analyses. The study found excess low generation probability among twin-shared out-of-frame alpha sequences.

A universal primer site arose from template switching, and cDNA bore unique molecular identifiers. TCRdb reprocessed the 5' RACE reads via MiXCR and lists one record per CDR3 protein. Here the sample spans 450,000 to 650,000 distinct CDR3 sequences, around a tenth being singletons. Trimming left V 5 bases short and J 0 bases short, with 11 bases between. The CDR3 covers 14 residues. Germline V gene lookup returns CDR1 SEHNR and CDR2 FQNEAQ (reference sequence). This clonotype has a count of ten or more. Antigen: not known. The same sample was also studied in work on yellow fever vaccine responses in identical twins.

Sequencing was performed on PBMCs. This chain connects TRBV7-9 to TRBJ2-7, with D uncertain. This TCR was sampled from a woman in her late teens or twenties in good health. The CDR3 nucleotides read TGTGCCAGCAGCCCGAGAACAAGCTCCTACGAGCAGTACTTC. Protein product: CASSPRTSSYEQYF.